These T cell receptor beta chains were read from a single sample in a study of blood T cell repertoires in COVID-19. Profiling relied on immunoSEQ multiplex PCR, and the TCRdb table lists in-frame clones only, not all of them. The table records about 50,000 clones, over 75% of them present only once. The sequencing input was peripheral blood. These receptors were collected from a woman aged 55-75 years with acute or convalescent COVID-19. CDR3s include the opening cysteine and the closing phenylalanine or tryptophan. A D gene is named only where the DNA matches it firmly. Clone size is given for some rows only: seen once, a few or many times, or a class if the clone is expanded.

CDR3: CSVLDRPEQFF
DNA: TGCAGCGTCCTGGACAGGCCCGAGCAGTTCTTC
size: once
V: TRBV29-1
J: TRBJ2-1
length: 11
D: TRBD1

CDR3: CASSSGLAGVFNEQFF
DNA: TGTGCCAGCAGCTCGGGACTAGCGGGGGTTTTTAATGAGCAGTTCTTC
size: NA
V: TRBV11-3
J: TRBJ2-1
length: 16
D: TRBD2

CDR3: CASSPEGQGNSPLHF
DNA: TGTGCCAGCAGCCCAGAGGGACAGGGAAATTCACCCCTCCACTTT
size: NA
V: TRBV7-9
J: TRBJ1-6
length: 15
D: TRBD1

CDR3: CASRAGEQFF
DNA: TGCGCCAGTAGAGCAGGCGAGCAGTTCTTC
size: NA
V: TRBV10-2
J: TRBJ2-1
length: 10
D: NA

CDR3: CASTPSRGGNTIYF
DNA: TGTGCCAGCACCCCTAGCAGGGGCGGAAACACCATATATTTT
size: NA
V: TRBV2
J: TRBJ1-3
length: 14
D: NA

CDR3: CASSSGLAGSFSTDTQYF
DNA: TGTGCCAGCAGCTCGGGACTAGCGGGGAGCTTTAGCACAGATACGCAGTATTTT
size: NA
V: TRBV5-4
J: TRBJ2-3
length: 18
D: TRBD2

CDR3: CASSPGTKWETQYF
DNA: TGTGCCAGTAGTCCCGGGACTAAGTGGGAGACCCAGTACTTC
size: NA
V: TRBV19
J: TRBJ2-5
length: 14
D: TRBD2

CDR3: CASSFGILAGVGEQFF
DNA: TGTGCCAGCAGTTTCGGGATACTAGCGGGAGTAGGGGAGCAGTTCTTC
size: NA
V: TRBV28
J: TRBJ2-1
length: 16
D: TRBD2

CDR3: CASSSRTSGAEQFF
DNA: TGTGCCAGCAGTTCCCGGACTAGCGGGGCTGAGCAGTTCTTC
size: NA
V: TRBV27
J: TRBJ2-1
length: 14
D: TRBD2

CDR3: CASSQTGGETDTQYF
DNA: TGTGCCAGCAGCCAAACAGGGGGCGAGACAGATACGCAGTATTTT
size: NA
V: TRBV7-2
J: TRBJ2-3
length: 15
D: TRBD1

CDR3: CSVDRNQPQHF
DNA: TGCAGCGTTGACAGGAATCAGCCCCAGCATTTT
size: NA
V: TRBV29-1
J: TRBJ1-5
length: 11
D: NA

CDR3: CASSDRTGGTNTGELFF
DNA: TGCGCCAGCAGCGACCGGACCGGGGGGACGAACACCGGGGAGCTGTTTTTT
size: NA
V: TRBV5-1
J: TRBJ2-2
length: 17
D: TRBD2

CDR3: CASRGTPNTEAFF
DNA: TGTGCCAGCAGGGGGACACCGAACACTGAAGCTTTCTTT
size: NA
V: TRBV25-1
J: TRBJ1-1
length: 13
D: NA

CDR3: CASSPNQGSNYGYTF
DNA: TGTGCCAGCAGCCCAAACCAGGGTTCTAACTATGGCTACACCTTC
size: NA
V: TRBV7-9
J: TRBJ1-2
length: 15
D: NA

CDR3: CASRWGQGYGYTF
DNA: TGTGCCAGCAGGTGGGGGCAAGGCTATGGCTACACCTTC
size: NA
V: TRBV12-3/TRBV12-4
J: TRBJ1-2
length: 13
D: NA

CDR3: CASTRVDGNQPQHF
DNA: TGTGCCAGCACGAGGGTTGATGGCAATCAGCCCCAGCATTTT
size: NA
V: TRBV6-5
J: TRBJ1-5
length: 14
D: NA

CDR3: CASSRGQETYGYTF
DNA: TGTGCCAGCAGTCGTGGGCAGGAAACCTATGGCTACACCTTC
size: NA
V: TRBV7-9
J: TRBJ1-2
length: 14
D: NA

CDR3: CASSLQGHRSYNEQFF
DNA: TGTGCCAGCAGCTTACAAGGACACCGCTCCTACAATGAGCAGTTCTTC
size: NA
V: TRBV7-2
J: TRBJ2-1
length: 16
D: NA

CDR3: CASRDRSGTAKETQYF
DNA: TGTGCCAGTAGAGACCGTTCTGGGACAGCGAAAGAGACCCAGTACTTC
size: NA
V: TRBV19
J: TRBJ2-5
length: 16
D: TRBD1

CDR3: CASSSSGGASEQYF
DNA: TGTGCCAGCAGCTCTAGCGGGGGGGCCAGCGAGCAGTACTTC
size: NA
V: TRBV5-6
J: TRBJ2-7
length: 14
D: TRBD2

CDR3: CASSPGREQYF
DNA: TGTGCCAGCTCACCAGGGAGAGAGCAGTACTTC
size: NA
V: TRBV18
J: TRBJ2-7
length: 11
D: NA

CDR3: CASSPPTVAGANYNEQFF
DNA: TGTGCCAGCTCACCCCCAACTGTAGCGGGGGCGAACTACAATGAGCAGTTCTTC
size: NA
V: TRBV18
J: TRBJ2-1
length: 18
D: TRBD2

CDR3: CASSIRDYTYEQYF
DNA: TGTGCCAGCAGCATCCGGGACTACACCTACGAGCAGTACTTC
size: NA
V: TRBV9
J: TRBJ2-7
length: 14
D: TRBD2

CDR3: CASITTSGGHNEQFF
DNA: TGTGCCAGTATCACGACTAGCGGGGGCCACAATGAGCAGTTCTTC
size: NA
V: TRBV19
J: TRBJ2-1
length: 15
D: TRBD2

CDR3: CASSLGLAGDTQYF
DNA: TGTGCCAGCAGCTTAGGACTAGCGGGAGATACGCAGTATTTT
size: NA
V: TRBV5-6
J: TRBJ2-3
length: 14
D: TRBD2

CDR3: CASSANLRENNEQFF
DNA: TGTGCCAGCAGCGCAAACCTGCGGGAGAACAATGAGCAGTTCTTC
size: NA
V: TRBV7-9
J: TRBJ2-1
length: 15
D: TRBD2

CDR3: CASSSGAYLPQYF
DNA: TGTGCCAGCAGCTCAGGGGCCTACCTCCCGCAGTATTTT
size: NA
V: TRBV7-2
J: TRBJ2-3
length: 13
D: NA

CDR3: CASSLVILAEQETQYF
DNA: TGTGCCAGCAGCTTGGTAATCCTAGCGGAGCAAGAGACCCAGTACTTC
size: once
V: TRBV5-8
J: TRBJ2-5
length: 16
D: TRBD2

CDR3: CARSRGGGAGNTEAFF
DNA: TGTGCCAGAAGTCGCGGGGGAGGTGCAGGGAACACTGAAGCTTTCTTT
size: NA
V: TRBV5-3
J: TRBJ1-1
length: 16
D: NA

CDR3: CASSSRLAGDGTDTQYF
DNA: TGTGCCAGCAGCTCTAGACTAGCGGGAGACGGCACAGATACGCAGTATTTT
size: few
V: TRBV11-3
J: TRBJ2-3
length: 17
D: TRBD2

CDR3: CASSPGTRDQPQHF
DNA: TGTGCCAGCAGTCCAGGGACTAGGGATCAGCCCCAGCATTTT
size: NA
V: TRBV6-5
J: TRBJ1-5
length: 14
D: NA

CDR3: CAIREDGGNEKLFF
DNA: TGTGCCATCAGGGAAGACGGAGGTAATGAAAAACTGTTTTTT
size: NA
V: TRBV10-3
J: TRBJ1-4
length: 14
D: NA

CDR3: CASSLDSYNEQFF
DNA: TGTGCCAGCAGTTTGGACAGCTACAATGAGCAGTTCTTC
size: once
V: TRBV6-2/TRBV6-3
J: TRBJ2-1
length: 13
D: NA

CDR3: CASTTLRGGSYNEQFF
DNA: TGTGCCAGCACAACCCTCCGGGGGGGCTCCTACAATGAGCAGTTCTTC
size: once
V: TRBV11-2
J: TRBJ2-1
length: 16
D: TRBD2

CDR3: CATSREYQGIGNTIYF
DNA: TGTGCCACCAGCAGAGAATATCAGGGTATTGGAAACACCATATATTTT
size: NA
V: TRBV15
J: TRBJ1-3
length: 16
D: NA

CDR3: CASRLEPSSYEQYF
DNA: TGTGCCAGCAGGCTAGAACCAAGCTCCTACGAGCAGTACTTC
size: NA
V: TRBV7-3
J: TRBJ2-7
length: 14
D: NA

CDR3: CATLAEVTDTQYF
DNA: TGCGCCACCCTAGCGGAGGTCACAGATACGCAGTATTTT
size: NA
V: TRBV23-1
J: TRBJ2-3
length: 13
D: TRBD2

CDR3: CSVVFDSSYEQYF
DNA: TGCAGCGTTGTGTTTGACTCCTCCTACGAGCAGTACTTC
size: NA
V: TRBV29-1
J: TRBJ2-7
length: 13
D: NA

CDR3: CASRRASSLGSGYEQYF
DNA: TGTGCCAGCCGTCGAGCTAGCTCCCTCGGGTCGGGTTACGAGCAGTACTTC
size: NA
V: TRBV6-6
J: TRBJ2-7
length: 17
D: NA

CDR3: CASSQLHEQYF
DNA: TGTGCCAGCAGCCAACTACACGAGCAGTACTTC
size: NA
V: TRBV3-1/TRBV3-2
J: TRBJ2-7
length: 11
D: NA

CDR3: CASSLTGVSTDTQYF
DNA: TGTGCCAGCAGTTTAACGGGGGTTAGCACAGATACGCAGTATTTT
size: NA
V: TRBV7-2
J: TRBJ2-3
length: 15
D: NA

CDR3: CASSLATGTSVTDTQYF
DNA: TGTGCCAGCAGCTTAGCCACCGGGACTAGCGTCACAGATACGCAGTATTTT
size: NA
V: TRBV11-2
J: TRBJ2-3
length: 17
D: TRBD2

CDR3: CSVRREDRQYF
DNA: TGCAGCGTTCGGCGGGAGGATAGGCAGTACTTC
size: NA
V: TRBV29-1
J: TRBJ2-7
length: 11
D: TRBD2